This T cell receptor beta chain emerged from a study of cytomegalovirus exposure and HLA in healthy donors. Overall study findings and caveats: When the data were analyzed later, several of the most significant clusters appeared to be linked to common viral pathogens. Productive status was seen about 90% or about 30% of the time for most TCR beta V segments in an earlier analysis. In the analysis, some V segments, TRBV6-2 and TRBV6-3 included, were excluded as indistinguishable.

In the PCR, 60 Vbeta and 13 Jbeta primers were used. Authors' methods: Later reanalysis found about 78 million unique TCR beta chains, about 10 million of them shared. Measured with immunoSEQ multiplex PCR; TCRdb has only the in-frame clones, and not every one. V and J calls and clone size come straight from that table; D and trimming were deduced from the DNA. The sample holds around 250,000 clones; about 90% are singletons and the top ten take about 1.8%. Note on this clone: Its antigen is currently unknown.

The CDR3 is made up of 14 amino acids. V dropped 11 bases and J dropped 4; count of bases not matched to a gene: 6. Germline lookup yields CDR1 PRHDT and CDR2 FYEKMQ (reference sequence). J is TRBJ2-6 and V is TRBV13; 9 bases match TRBD1. This receptor was taken from a girl aged 2-10 years in good health and CMV-seronegative. Specimen: PBMCs. CDR3 in amino acids: CAGGQGAGANVLTF. As DNA, the CDR3 is TGTGCCGGGGGACAGGGAGCCGGGGCCAACGTCCTGACTTTC.